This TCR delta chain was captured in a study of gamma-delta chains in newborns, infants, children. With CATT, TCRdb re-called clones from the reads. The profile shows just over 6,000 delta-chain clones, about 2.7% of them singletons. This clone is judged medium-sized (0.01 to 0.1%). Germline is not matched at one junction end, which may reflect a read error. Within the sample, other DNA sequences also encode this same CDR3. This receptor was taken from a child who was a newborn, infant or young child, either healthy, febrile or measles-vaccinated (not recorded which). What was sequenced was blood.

The CDR3 coding sequence is TGTGCCTGTGACACTACTGGGGGATCCTGGGACACCCAACAGATGTTTTTC. Protein: CACDTTGGSWDTQQMFF. The V gene is TRDV2, the J gene TRDJ3; 10 nucleotides agree with TRDD3. From germline, CDR1 is GEAIGNYY and CDR2 EKD. The CDR3 sequence is 17 residues long.